The 6 T cell receptor beta chains in this list originate from one sample, sequenced in a study of breast tumors, draining lymph nodes, adjacent tissues. TCRdb processed the multiplex PCR reads anew with MiXCR; each CDR3 protein has one entry. The repertoire holds about 140,000 distinct CDR3 sequences, with 32% as singletons. The lymph nodes were axillary draining lymph nodes from breast cancer patients. The sequencing sample was made of axillary lymph node tissue. The receptors shown here come from a female donor with breast cancer. Some clones in this sample may be carry-over from other donors' samples.

This clonotype was seen repeatedly, ten times or more. This chain links TRBV7-9 with TRBJ1-2; the D is unclear. The V end lost 1 base, the J end lost 3 bases, and 15 bases lay between the germline ends. The CDR3 runs to 16 residues. The V gene's germline CDR1 is SEHNR and CDR2 FQNEAQ (reference sequence). The CDR3 DNA follows: TGTGCCAGCAGCTTAGGTGGCAGCGCCATGGACTATGGCTACACCTTC. Its protein product is CASSLGGSAMDYGYTF. The full variable domain, completed using reference TRBV7-9 and TRBJ1-2, is DTGVSQNPRHKITKRGQNVTFRCDPISEHNRLYWYRQTLGQGPEFLTYFQNEAQLEKSRLLSDRFSAERPKGSFSTLEIQRTEQGDSAMYLCASSLGGSAMDYGYTFGSGTRLTVV.

This rearrangement joins TRBV12-3 or TRBV12-4 to TRBJ1-3; D may be TRBD1 (6 bases). V dropped 6 bases and J dropped 2 bases, with 20 bases sitting between them. The CDR3 has 17 residues. CDR3 nucleotides: TGTGCCAGCAGCTTGGTACAGGGTTATATCACTGGAAACACCATATATTTT. Amino acids: CASSLVQGYITGNTIYF.

This clonotype has at least ten counts. The J gene is TRBJ1-6, the V gene TRBV6-5, with 8 bases lining up with TRBD1. The junction had 10 bases not matched to a gene; V was cut back by 5 bases and J by 7 bases. The CDR3 covers 16 residues. Germline assignment: CDR1 MNHEY and CDR2 SVGAGI. CDR3 nucleotide sequence: TGTGCCAGCAGTCCGGACACAGGGGGACTCAATTCACCCCTCCACTTT. Encoded protein: CASSPDTGGLNSPLHF.

This clonotype was recorded many times. The chain's CDR3 is CASSLAGGTTHNEQFF. The CDR3 DNA sequence: TGTGCCAGCAGCTTAGCGGGGGGGACTACCCACAATGAGCAGTTCTTC. The chain recombines TRBV7-6 with TRBJ2-1, with TRBD2 identical over 7 bases. The CDR3 is 16 amino acids. Germline-derived CDR1 and CDR2 are SGHVS and FNYEAQ. Trimming removed 0 bases from V and 5 bases from J; junction bases left unmatched: 7.

V gene TRBV13 combines with J gene TRBJ2-1; D may be TRBD1 or TRBD2 (5 bases each). This CDR3 is 17 amino acids long. The germline V gene encodes CDR1 PRHDT and CDR2 FYEKMQ (reference sequence). V was shortened by 5 bases and J by 2 bases, with 19 bases between the two germline ends. The CDR3 DNA reads TGTGCCAGCAGCCTACGGAGCGGCAGGGAAGCCTACAATGAGCAGTTCTTC. This encodes CASSLRSGREAYNEQFF.

This clonotype was seen repeatedly, ten times or more. This chain connects TRBV7-6 to TRBJ2-2; D gene uncertain. Trimming cost V 1 base and J 0 bases, with 9 bases left between them. The CDR3 runs to 16 residues. CDR1 is SGHVS and CDR2 is FNYEAQ in the germline V gene. CDR3: CASSLVIQTNTGELFF. The DNA for the CDR3 is TGTGCCAGCAGCTTAGTCATTCAGACGAACACCGGGGAGCTGTTTTTT.